The present T cell receptor beta chain was sequenced within a study of T cell responses to AZD1222 COVID-19 vaccine (dated by TCRdb to about 2021). Regarding the research as a whole: A total of 233 trial participants underwent TCR sequencing, of whom more than 200 had received two doses of AZD1222 and 26 had received two doses of the MenACWY control vaccine. Trial participants were enrolled into age subgroups of 18-55, 56-69 and 70-plus years, which contained 148, 28 and 57 TCR-sequenced participants, respectively. Here is what the overall study found, with its caveats: In the small 56-69-year group, the increase in depth fell short of significance, most likely because of low power. The whole spike protein was spanned by vaccine-associated CD4 TCRs, and dominant responses were seen in regions 160-218 and 743-854. Conclusions about previously exposed vaccinees are limited because only five or six AZD1222 recipients were SARS-CoV-2 seropositive at baseline. Most participants were white British and females outnumbered males, and the authors suggested that clonal diversity may have been underestimated. No day 14 peak-response samples were available, so repertoires were characterized only after the peak T cell response. After two AZD1222 doses, both the breadth and the depth of spike-specific TCRs were significantly higher than at day 0 and than in MenACWY recipients. Epitopes outside the regions mutated in the B.1.351 and B.1.1.7 variants were reportedly recognized by nearly half of the unique spike-specific TCRs.

The CDR3 regions of human TCRbeta chains were analyzed by immunosequencing. For the original study's pipeline: TCRs in the repertoires were compared against a reference library of SARS-CoV-2-specific TCRs that had been generated with the MIRA antigen-specificity platform. Breadth was defined as the fraction of unique TCRs that were SARS-CoV-2-associated. Depth was defined as the fraction of total T cells that were SARS-CoV-2-associated. Using the MIRA data, each spike-specific TCR was assigned both to the spike region to which the TCR was reactive and to a CD4 or CD8 class. Log10-transformed breadth and depth values were compared by one-way ANOVA with Sidak's multiple comparisons tests. TCRdb carries this immuneACCESS record with in-frame sequences only. Its versions omit some clonotypes, under half of them owing to an unresolved V gene in the studies checked, with the rest unexplained. That table furnishes V, J and clone size, whereas the DNA furnished D and trimming. In this sample the table shows 50,000 to 65,000 clones, approximately 86% of which occur a single time. The ten largest clones capture 6.9% of the sample.

For this clone: Its binding antigen is unknown. Base qualities are not provided; no much larger clone lies one nucleotide away.

The CDR3 holds 15 amino acids from the cysteine to the phenylalanine. CDR3 DNA only is kept here, 45 bases in frame from base 1. The CDR1 and CDR2 encoded by the germline V gene are SQVTM and ANQGSEA. Germline trimming amounts to 4 bases on V and 2 bases on J, with 5 as the count of junction bases outside the gene matches. Explained via the paper, the time point label denotes: about 28 days (+/-7) after the second vaccine dose. Because spike-specific TCR depth and breadth did not differ between the two schedules, AZD1222 recipients who got a second dose at roughly 4 weeks were pooled with those who got a second dose at roughly 12 weeks. Samples from vaccinated people were obtained from the UK trials COV001 and COV002, which included a single-blind randomized controlled phase 2/3 trial of AZD1222 (ChAdOx1 nCoV-19) in healthy adults. Trial participant PBMC samples were collected at day 0 and day 28 after the second dose for TCRbeta chain sequencing.

The chain couples TRBV29-1 to TRBJ2-3; 11 bases in the junction line up with TRBD2. This sequence originates from an adult who received the AZD1222 COVID-19 vaccine. The sample was peripheral blood, taken 28 days after the second AZD1222 dose. CDR3 region: CSVGSSGGSTDTQYF. The sequenced DNA is TGCAGCGTTGGGTCTAGCGGGGGGTCCACAGATACGCAGTATTTT.